There are many counts of the clone carrying this T cell receptor beta chain. Antigen: not known. All donors comprised healthy Caucasians. Unique molecular identifiers were in the cDNA, with template-switch universal primer binding. In TCRdb, the 5' RACE reads were re-called with MiXCR into one record per CDR3 protein. The sample has 200,000 to 250,000 distinct CDR3 sequences, more than 12% seen once. This entry belongs to a study of identical twins. Study outcomes and limitations: Out-of-frame alpha sequences common to twins were enriched for low generation probability. Models predicted too little out-of-frame TCR alpha sharing in monozygotic twins.

V lost 3 bases and J 1 base, leaving 15 bases between the germline ends. In germline, CDR1 is DFQATT, CDR2 SNEGSKA (reference sequence). The CDR3 has 15 residues. Sequenced sample: memory (CD45RO+) T cells sorted from blood. The chain is built from TRBV20-1 and TRBJ1-1; D gene uncertain. The source of this sequence is a woman aged 18-29 years in good health. The CDR3 DNA reads as TGCAGTGCTAGGGGTGAGACGGAGGGGAACACTGAAGCTTTCTTT. Translation gives CSARGETEGNTEAFF.